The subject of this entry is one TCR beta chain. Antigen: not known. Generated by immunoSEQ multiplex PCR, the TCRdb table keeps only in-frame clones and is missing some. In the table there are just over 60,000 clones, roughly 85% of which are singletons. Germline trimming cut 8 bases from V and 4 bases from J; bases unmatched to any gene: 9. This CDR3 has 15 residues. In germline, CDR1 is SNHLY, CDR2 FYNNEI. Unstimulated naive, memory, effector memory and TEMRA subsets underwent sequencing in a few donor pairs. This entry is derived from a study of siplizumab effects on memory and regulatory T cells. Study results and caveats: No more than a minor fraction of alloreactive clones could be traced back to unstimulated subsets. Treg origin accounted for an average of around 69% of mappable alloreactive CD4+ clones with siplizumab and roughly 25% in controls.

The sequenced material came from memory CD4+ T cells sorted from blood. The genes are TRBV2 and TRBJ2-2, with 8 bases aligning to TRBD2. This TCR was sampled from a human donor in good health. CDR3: CASGSGLVGTGELFF. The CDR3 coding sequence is TGTGCCAGCGGATCGGGACTAGTTGGCACCGGGGAGCTGTTTTTT.